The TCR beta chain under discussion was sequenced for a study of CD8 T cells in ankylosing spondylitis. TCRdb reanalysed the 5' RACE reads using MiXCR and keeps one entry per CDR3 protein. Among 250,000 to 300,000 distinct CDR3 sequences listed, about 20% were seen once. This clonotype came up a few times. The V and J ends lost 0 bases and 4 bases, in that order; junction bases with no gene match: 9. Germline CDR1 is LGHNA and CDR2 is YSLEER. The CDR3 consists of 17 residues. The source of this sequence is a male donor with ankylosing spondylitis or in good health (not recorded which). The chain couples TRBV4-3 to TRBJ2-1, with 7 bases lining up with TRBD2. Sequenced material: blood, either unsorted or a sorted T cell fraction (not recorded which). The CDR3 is CASSQEWREILYNEQFF. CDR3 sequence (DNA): TGCGCCAGCAGCCAAGAATGGCGGGAGATCCTTTACAATGAGCAGTTCTTC.